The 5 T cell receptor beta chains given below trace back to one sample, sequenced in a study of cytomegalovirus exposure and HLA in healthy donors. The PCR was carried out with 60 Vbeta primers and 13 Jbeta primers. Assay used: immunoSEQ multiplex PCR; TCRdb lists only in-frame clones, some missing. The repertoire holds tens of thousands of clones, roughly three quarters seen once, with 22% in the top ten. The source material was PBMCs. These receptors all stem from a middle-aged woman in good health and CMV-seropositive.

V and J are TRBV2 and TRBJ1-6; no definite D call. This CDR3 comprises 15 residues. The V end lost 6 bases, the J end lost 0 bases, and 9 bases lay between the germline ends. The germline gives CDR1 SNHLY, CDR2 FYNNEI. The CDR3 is CASRGVSSYNSPLHF. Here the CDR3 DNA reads TGTGCCAGCAGGGGAGTGAGCTCCTATAATTCACCCCTCCACTTT.

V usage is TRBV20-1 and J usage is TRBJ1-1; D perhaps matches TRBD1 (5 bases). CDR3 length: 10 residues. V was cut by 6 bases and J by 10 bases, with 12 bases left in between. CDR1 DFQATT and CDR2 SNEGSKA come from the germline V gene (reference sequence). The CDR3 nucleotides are TGCAGTGCCACAGGTTTGGGAGCTTTCTTT. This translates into CSATGLGAFF.

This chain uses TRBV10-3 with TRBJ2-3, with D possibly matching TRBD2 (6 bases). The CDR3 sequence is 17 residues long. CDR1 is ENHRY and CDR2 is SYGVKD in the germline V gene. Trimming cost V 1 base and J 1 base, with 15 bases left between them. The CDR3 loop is CAISEWGGDVGTDTQYF. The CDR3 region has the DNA TGTGCCATCAGTGAGTGGGGCGGGGACGTGGGCACAGATACGCAGTATTTT.

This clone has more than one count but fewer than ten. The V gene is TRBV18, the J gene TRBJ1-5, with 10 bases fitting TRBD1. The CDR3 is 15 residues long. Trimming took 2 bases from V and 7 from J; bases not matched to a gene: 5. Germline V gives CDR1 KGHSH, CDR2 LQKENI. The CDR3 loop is CASSPDRGRLQPQHF. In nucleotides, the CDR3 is TGTGCCAGCTCACCAGACAGGGGGCGCCTCCAGCCCCAGCATTTT.

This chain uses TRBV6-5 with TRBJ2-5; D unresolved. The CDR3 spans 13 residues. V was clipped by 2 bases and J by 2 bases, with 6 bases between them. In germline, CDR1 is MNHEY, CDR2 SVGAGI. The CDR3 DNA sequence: TGTGCCAGCAGTTACCTAGGACAAGAGACCCAGTACTTC. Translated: CASSYLGQETQYF.